The 20 T cell receptor beta chains given below trace back to one sample, sequenced in a study of shared clonotypes between healthy human individuals. Profiling relied on immunoSEQ multiplex PCR, and the TCRdb table lists in-frame clones only, not all of them. The profile shows a few hundred thousand clones, roughly 79% of them singletons. The sequenced sample was PBMCs. Receptor source: a woman between 35 and 50 years old in good health. Some clones in this sample may be carry-over from other donors' samples.

The chain combines TRBV27 with TRBJ2-2; D call uncertain. The CDR3 is 12 residues long. Looked up from germline, CDR1 is MNHEY and CDR2 is SMNVEV (reference sequence). Trimming cost V 3 bases and J 6 bases, with 5 bases left between them. CDR3: CASSFIPGELFF. In DNA, the CDR3 is TGTGCCAGCAGTTTTATTCCCGGGGAGCTGTTTTTT.

The chain employs TRBV7-2 and TRBJ2-3; tentative D call: TRBD2 (5 bases). Per germline, CDR1 SGHTA and CDR2 FQGNSA. The ends were cut back, 5 bases at V and 8 bases at J, with 8 bases in the middle. CDR3 size: 11 residues. The CDR3 here is CASSLRGTQYF. In DNA, the CDR3 is TGTGCCAGCAGCCTACGGGGTACGCAGTATTTT.

The chain joins TRBV7-2 to TRBJ2-5; D assignment may be TRBD1 or TRBD2 (5 bases each). Trimming pared 5 bases from V and 5 bases from J, leaving 12 bases between. The CDR3 runs to 13 residues. Germline assignment: CDR1 SGHTA and CDR2 FQGNSA. CDR3 protein: CASSQGRKETQYF. CDR3 nucleotides: TGTGCCAGCAGCCAGGGACGTAAGGAGACCCAGTACTTC.

The gene calls are TRBV29-1 and TRBJ2-1; D is unresolved. CDR1 is SQVTM, CDR2 ANQGSEA, per germline. V was shortened by 2 bases and J by 8 bases, with 7 bases between the two germline ends. The CDR3 sequence is 11 residues long. CDR3 nucleotides: TGCAGCGTTGAAACGGGCCATGAGCAGTTCTTC. Translating gives CSVETGHEQFF.

This clone came up a few times. This may come from a read error, since a much larger clone is one base off. This chain uses TRBV29-1 with TRBJ1-2, with 9 positions matching TRBD1. The CDR3 has 14 amino acids. Per the germline V gene, CDR1 is SQVTM and CDR2 is ANQGSEA. As DNA, the CDR3 is TGCAGCGTTGAAGATCGGGGGACAGGGAATGGCCACACCTTC. This encodes CSVEDRGTGNGHTF.

The chain combines TRBV30 with TRBJ1-1; D unresolved. V lost 2 bases to trimming and J lost 6 bases, with 10 bases between them. Germline CDR1 GTSNPN, CDR2 SVGIG (reference sequence). The CDR3 totals 12 residues. The CDR3 coding sequence is TGTGCCTGGAGTCGCATGGCAGCTGAAGCTTTCTTT. This translates into CAWSRMAAEAFF.

V usage is TRBV19 and J usage is TRBJ2-7; TRBD1 matches at 7 bases. The CDR3 totals 15 residues. Trimming at V came to 9 bases and at J to 2 bases, leaving 13 bases not matched to a gene. Germline assignment: CDR1 LNHDA and CDR2 SQIVND (reference sequence). The DNA of the CDR3 is TGTGCCAGCAGCGTTTCTAGACAGGGACCCTACGAGCAGTACTTC. It is translated as CASSVSRQGPYEQYF.

The rearrangement uses TRBV6-1 and TRBJ1-2; no clear D gene. Germline CDR1 is MNHNS and CDR2 is SASEGT. The CDR3 has 19 residues. The V and J ends lost 0 bases and 7 bases respectively, with 27 bases between them. The CDR3 sequence is CASSEALPGWSPMSGGYTF. CDR3 nucleotide sequence: TGTGCCAGCAGTGAAGCGCTTCCGGGTTGGAGCCCGATGTCTGGTGGCTACACCTTC.

J is TRBJ1-1 and V is TRBV7-2; perhaps TRBD1 as D (5 bases). The V end was cut by 2 bases, the J end by 3 bases, with 10 bases between. The germline CDR1 and CDR2 sequences are SGHTA and FQGNSA. The CDR3 spans 14 residues. CDR3: CASSLQGLYTEAFF. The CDR3 DNA sequence: TGTGCCAGCAGCTTACAGGGTTTATACACTGAAGCTTTCTTT.

This sequence joins TRBV13 and TRBJ1-1; D not certain. The CDR3 totals 16 residues. Trimming left V 6 bases short and J 0 bases short, with 17 bases between. Germline loops: CDR1 PRHDT, CDR2 FYEKMQ (reference sequence). CDR3: CASRERRGYMNTEAFF. The CDR3 bases are TGTGCCAGCAGAGAACGACGGGGATACATGAACACTGAAGCTTTCTTT.

The V call is TRBV30, the J call TRBJ2-2; D possibly uses TRBD1 or TRBD2 (5 bases each). The CDR3 consists of 15 residues. The germline V gene encodes CDR1 GTSNPN and CDR2 SVGIG (reference sequence). V lost 4 bases, J lost 4 bases, and 16 bases lay in between. The CDR3 spells CAWIPGPRSTGELFF. The CDR3 bases are TGTGCCTGGATCCCGGGACCAAGAAGCACCGGGGAGCTGTTTTTT. The variable domain in full, with the rest retrieved from reference TRBV30 and TRBJ2-2, is SQTIHQWPATLVQPVGSPLSLECTVEGTSNPNLYWYRQAAGRGLQLLFYSVGIGQISSEVPQNLSASRPQDRQFILSSKKLLLSDSGFYLCAWIPGPRSTGELFFGEGSRLTVL.

The J gene is TRBJ2-1, the V gene TRBV4-1; D is possibly TRBD1 (6 bases). Trimming pared 3 bases from V and 4 bases from J, leaving 13 bases between. Germline loops: CDR1 MGHRA, CDR2 YSYEKL. This CDR3 region has 15 residues. The CDR3 nucleotides read TGCGCCAGCAGCCACTACAGGGAGCCATACAATGAGCAGTTCTTC. Its protein product is CASSHYREPYNEQFF.

The chain links TRBV10-1 to TRBJ1-3; D is unresolved. The CDR3 is 14 amino acids. Germline V gene lookup returns CDR1 WNHNN and CDR2 SYGVQD (reference sequence). V lost 2 bases and J lost 0, with 5 bases in between. As DNA, the CDR3 is TGCGCCAGCAGTGAGGGATTCTCTGGAAACACCATATATTTT. Translating it yields CASSEGFSGNTIYF.

The V and J genes are TRBV6-5 and TRBJ2-5; D uncertain. Trimming cost V 6 bases and J 5 bases, with 13 bases left between them. The germline CDR1 and CDR2 sequences are MNHEY and SVGAGI. This CDR3 is 13 amino acids long. Here the CDR3 reads CASRLTWKETQYF. The CDR3 bases are TGTGCCAGCAGACTTACTTGGAAGGAGACCCAGTACTTC.

The chain carries TRBV6-5 and TRBJ2-5, with a tentative D call TRBD1 (6 bases). CDR3 length equals 13 residues. The germline V gene has CDR1 MNHEY and CDR2 SVGAGI. The V and J ends lost 6 bases and 5 bases respectively, with 13 bases between them. The CDR3 DNA reads as TGTGCCAGCAGACAAACAGGGATGGAGACCCAGTACTTC. Translated, it gives CASRQTGMETQYF.

The chain joins TRBV28 to TRBJ2-1, with D uncertain. Deletions cut 6 bases from V and 8 bases from J, with 23 bases between. Looked up from germline, CDR1 is MDHEN and CDR2 is SYDVKM. The CDR3 sequence is 16 residues long. CDR3 region: CASSSPRILSFDEQFF. DNA for the CDR3: TGTGCCAGCAGCTCCCCACGTATCCTTAGTTTCGATGAGCAGTTCTTC.

This clone was seen once. The chain recombines TRBV15 with TRBJ1-4, with 8 bases that match TRBD1. Germline V gives CDR1 LNHNV, CDR2 YYDKDF (reference sequence). V shed 1 base, J shed 5 bases, and the junction held 3 bases outside the gene matches. The CDR3 runs 15 residues. Here the CDR3 reads CATSRARTGNEKLFF. The CDR3 coding sequence is TGTGCCACCAGCAGAGCGCGGACAGGGAATGAAAAACTGTTTTTT.

This chain joins TRBV10-3 and TRBJ2-3; 7 bases line up with TRBD1. This CDR3 contains 13 residues. The germline CDR1 and CDR2 sequences are ENHRY and SYGVKD. The V segment lost 4 bases and the J segment 6 bases; nucleotides outside the gene matches: 4. The CDR3 DNA reads as TGTGCCATCAGTGGACAGGGTTCCGATACGCAGTATTTT. It codes for CAISGQGSDTQYF.

The V gene is TRBV19, the J gene TRBJ1-2, with D unclear. Germline V gene sequence: CDR1 LNHDA, CDR2 SQIVND (reference sequence). Trimming shortened V by 0 bases and J by 4 bases, and 12 bases separated the two germline ends. CDR3 length equals 15 residues. CDR3 residues: CASSIDTAGLYGYTF. Written as DNA, the CDR3 is TGTGCCAGTAGTATAGATACAGCTGGCCTCTATGGCTACACCTTC.

The rearrangement uses TRBV7-9 and TRBJ2-5, with TRBD1 matching 10 bases. The V gene end was trimmed by 3 bases and the J gene end by 2 bases; junction bases not matched to a gene: 3. The germline CDR1 and CDR2 sequences are SEHNR and FQNEAQ (reference sequence). CDR3 length: 15 residues. As DNA, the CDR3 is TGTGCCAGCAGCTTTCGGACAGGGGGGCAAGAGACCCAGTACTTC. Its translation: CASSFRTGGQETQYF.